This T cell receptor beta chain derives from a study of blood T cell repertoires in COVID-19. Study at large: Specimens from acute and convalescent COVID-19 originated in the United States, Italy and Spain. The cDNA or gDNA used as material had been derived from T cells, B-cell-depleted T cells, or PBMCs.

In the original workflow: Estimation of nucleated cell counts was performed using reference gene primer amplification. TCRdb keeps only in-frame clones here, not all; method: immunoSEQ multiplex PCR. D and trimming were read from the DNA, whereas the V and J calls and clone size are those reported in that table. The repertoire holds over 25,000 clones, with about 85% as singletons. This clone was seen only once. This receptor was obtained from a woman aged 60-70 years with active COVID-19. Sample: peripheral blood.

As DNA, the CDR3 is TGTGCCAGCAGCTTAGACAGGGAAACGCAGTATTTT. This gives the protein CASSLDRETQYF. V gene TRBV11-1 combines with J gene TRBJ2-3, with D possibly TRBD1 on 6 matching bases. This CDR3 has 12 amino acids. V gave up 1 base and J gave up 9 bases, with 8 bases separating them. Germline-derived CDR1 and CDR2 are SGHAT and FQDESV (reference sequence).